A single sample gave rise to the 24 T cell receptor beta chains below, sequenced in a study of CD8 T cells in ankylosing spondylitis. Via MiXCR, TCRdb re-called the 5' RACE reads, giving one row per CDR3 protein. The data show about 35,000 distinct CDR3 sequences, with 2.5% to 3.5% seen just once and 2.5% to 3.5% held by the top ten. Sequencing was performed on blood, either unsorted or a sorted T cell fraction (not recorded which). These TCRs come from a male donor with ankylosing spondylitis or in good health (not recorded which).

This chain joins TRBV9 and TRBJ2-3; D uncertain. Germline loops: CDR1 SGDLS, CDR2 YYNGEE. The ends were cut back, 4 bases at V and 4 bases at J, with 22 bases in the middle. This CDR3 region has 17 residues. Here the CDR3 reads CASSPRPGPSAADTQYF. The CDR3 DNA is TGTGCCAGCAGCCCCCGTCCCGGGCCTTCGGCGGCAGATACGCAGTATTTT.

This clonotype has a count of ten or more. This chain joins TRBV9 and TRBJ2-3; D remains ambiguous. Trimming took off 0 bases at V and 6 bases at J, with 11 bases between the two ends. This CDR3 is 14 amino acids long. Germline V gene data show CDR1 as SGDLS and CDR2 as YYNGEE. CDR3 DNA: TGTGCCAGCAGCGTAGCCAGCCACTCCGATACGCAGTATTTT. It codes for CASSVASHSDTQYF.

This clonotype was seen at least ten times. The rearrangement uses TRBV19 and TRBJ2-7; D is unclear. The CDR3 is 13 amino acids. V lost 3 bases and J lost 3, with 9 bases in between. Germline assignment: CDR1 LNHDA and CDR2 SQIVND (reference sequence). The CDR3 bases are TGTGCCAGTAGTATTCCCCCCTTCTACGAGCAGTACGTC. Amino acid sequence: CASSIPPFYEQYV.

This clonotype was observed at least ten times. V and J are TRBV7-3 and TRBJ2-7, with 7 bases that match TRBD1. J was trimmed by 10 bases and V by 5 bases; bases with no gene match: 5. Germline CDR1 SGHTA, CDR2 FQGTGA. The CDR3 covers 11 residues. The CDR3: CASSGTASQYV. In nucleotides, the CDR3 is TGTGCCAGCAGCGGGACAGCCTCCCAGTACGTC.

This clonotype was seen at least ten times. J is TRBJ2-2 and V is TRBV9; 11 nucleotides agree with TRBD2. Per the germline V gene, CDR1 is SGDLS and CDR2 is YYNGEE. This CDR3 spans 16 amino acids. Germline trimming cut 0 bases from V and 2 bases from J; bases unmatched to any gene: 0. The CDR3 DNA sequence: TGTGCCAGCAGCGTAGGACTAGCGGGAAACACCGGGGAGCTGTTTTTT. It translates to CASSVGLAGNTGELFF.

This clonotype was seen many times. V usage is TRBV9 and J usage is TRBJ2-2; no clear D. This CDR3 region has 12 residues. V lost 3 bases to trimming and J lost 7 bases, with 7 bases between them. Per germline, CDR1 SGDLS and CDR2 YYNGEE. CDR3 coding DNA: TGTGCCAGCAGCGGGGTGGGCGGGGAGCTGTTTTTT. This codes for CASSGVGGELFF.

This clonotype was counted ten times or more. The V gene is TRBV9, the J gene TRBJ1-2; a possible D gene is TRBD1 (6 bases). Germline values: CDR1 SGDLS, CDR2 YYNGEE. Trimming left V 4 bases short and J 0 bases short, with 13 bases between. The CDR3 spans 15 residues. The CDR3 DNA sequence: TGTGCCAGCAGCCCCGGACAGTCTCCTAACTATGGCTACACCTTC. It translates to CASSPGQSPNYGYTF.

This chain's CDR3 is CASSARQGPHSGNTIYF. Written as DNA, the CDR3 is TGTGCCAGCAGCGCGAGACAGGGTCCCCACTCTGGAAACACCATATATTTT. The chain joins TRBV9 to TRBJ1-3; 7 nucleotides agree with TRBD1. Losses at the gene ends were 3 bases for V and 0 bases for J; bases not matched to a gene: 9. Germline assignment: CDR1 SGDLS and CDR2 YYNGEE. The CDR3 is made up of 17 amino acids.

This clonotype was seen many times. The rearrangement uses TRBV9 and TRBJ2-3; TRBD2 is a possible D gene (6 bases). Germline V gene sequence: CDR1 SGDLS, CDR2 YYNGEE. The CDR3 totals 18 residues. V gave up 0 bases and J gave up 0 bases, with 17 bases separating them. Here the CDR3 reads CASSVVAEGLVSTDTQYF. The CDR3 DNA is TGTGCCAGCAGCGTAGTGGCTGAGGGACTGGTTAGCACAGATACGCAGTATTTT.

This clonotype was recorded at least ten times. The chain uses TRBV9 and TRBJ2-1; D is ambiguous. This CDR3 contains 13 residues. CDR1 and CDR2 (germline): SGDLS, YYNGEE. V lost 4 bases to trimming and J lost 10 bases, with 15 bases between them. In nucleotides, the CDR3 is TGTGCCAGCAGCCCCCGCACGGTGGGGGAGCAGTTCTTC. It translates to CASSPRTVGEQFF.

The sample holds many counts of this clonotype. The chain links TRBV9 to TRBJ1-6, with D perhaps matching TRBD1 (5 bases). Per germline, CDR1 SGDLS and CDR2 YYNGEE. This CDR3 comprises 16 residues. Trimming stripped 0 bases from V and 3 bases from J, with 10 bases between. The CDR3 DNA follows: TGTGCCAGCAGCGTAGATTGGCAGGGCTATAATTCACCCCTCCACTTT. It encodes CASSVDWQGYNSPLHF.

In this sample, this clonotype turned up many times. In DNA form, the CDR3 reads TGTGCCAGCAGCCTCCTAAGACAGGGCGCGTCAGATACGCAGTATTTT. It codes for CASSLLRQGASDTQYF. The chain has TRBV9 and TRBJ2-3, with 7 bases aligning to TRBD1. Looked up from germline, CDR1 is SGDLS and CDR2 is YYNGEE. The CDR3 sequence is 16 residues long. V lost 4 bases, J lost 4 bases, and 12 bases stayed unmatched.

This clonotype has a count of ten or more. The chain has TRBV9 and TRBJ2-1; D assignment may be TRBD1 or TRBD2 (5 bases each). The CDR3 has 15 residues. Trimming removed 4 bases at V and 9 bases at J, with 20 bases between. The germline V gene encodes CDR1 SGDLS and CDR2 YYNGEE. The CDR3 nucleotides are TGTGCCAGCAGCCCCTCCGGGACCCCGCAGAGTGAGCAGTTCTTC. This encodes CASSPSGTPQSEQFF. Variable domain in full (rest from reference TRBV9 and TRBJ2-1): DSGVTQTPKHLITATGQRVTLRCSPRSGDLSVYWYQQSLDQGLQFLIQYYNGEERAKGNILERFSAQQFPDLHSELNLSSLELGDSALYFCASSPSGTPQSEQFFGPGTRLTVL.

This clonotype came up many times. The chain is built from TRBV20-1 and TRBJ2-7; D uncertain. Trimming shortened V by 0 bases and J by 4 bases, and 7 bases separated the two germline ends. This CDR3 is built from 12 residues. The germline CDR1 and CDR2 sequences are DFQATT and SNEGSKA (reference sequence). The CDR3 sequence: CSARELAYEQYV. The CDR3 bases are TGCAGTGCTAGAGAACTCGCTTACGAGCAGTACGTC.

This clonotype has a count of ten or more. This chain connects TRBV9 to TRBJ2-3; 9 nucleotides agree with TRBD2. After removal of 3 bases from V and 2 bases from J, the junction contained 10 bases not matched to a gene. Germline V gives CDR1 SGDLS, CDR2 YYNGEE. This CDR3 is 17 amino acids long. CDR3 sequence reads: CASSAGTAGGDTDTQYF. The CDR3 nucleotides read TGTGCCAGCAGCGCGGGGACAGCGGGGGGAGACACAGATACGCAGTATTTT.

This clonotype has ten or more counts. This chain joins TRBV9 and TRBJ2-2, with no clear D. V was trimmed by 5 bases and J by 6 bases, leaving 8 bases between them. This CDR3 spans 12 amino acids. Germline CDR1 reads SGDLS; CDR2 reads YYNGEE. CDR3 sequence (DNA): TGTGCCAGCAGTTTTGTAGCCGGGGAGCTGTTTTTT. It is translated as CASSFVAGELFF.

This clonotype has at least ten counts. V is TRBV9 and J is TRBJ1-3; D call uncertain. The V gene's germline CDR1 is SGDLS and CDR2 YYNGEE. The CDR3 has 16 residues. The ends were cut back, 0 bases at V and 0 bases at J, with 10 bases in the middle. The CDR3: CASSVADASSGNTIYF. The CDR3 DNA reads TGTGCCAGCAGCGTAGCGGACGCGAGCTCTGGAAACACCATATATTTT.

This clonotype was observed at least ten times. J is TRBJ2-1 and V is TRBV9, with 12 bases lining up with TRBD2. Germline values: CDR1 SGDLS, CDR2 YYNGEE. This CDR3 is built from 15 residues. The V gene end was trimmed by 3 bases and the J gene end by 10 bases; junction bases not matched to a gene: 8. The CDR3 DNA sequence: TGTGCCAGCAGCGCTAGCGGGGGGGTCGTGGGAGAGCAGTTCTTC. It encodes CASSASGGVVGEQFF.

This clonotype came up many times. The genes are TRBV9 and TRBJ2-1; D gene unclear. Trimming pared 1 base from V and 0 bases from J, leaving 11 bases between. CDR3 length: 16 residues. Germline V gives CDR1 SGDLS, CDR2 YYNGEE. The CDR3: CASSVLPDGSYNEQFF. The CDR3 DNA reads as TGTGCCAGCAGCGTACTCCCGGACGGCTCCTACAATGAGCAGTTCTTC. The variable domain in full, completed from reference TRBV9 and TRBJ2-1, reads DSGVTQTPKHLITATGQRVTLRCSPRSGDLSVYWYQQSLDQGLQFLIQYYNGEERAKGNILERFSAQQFPDLHSELNLSSLELGDSALYFCASSVLPDGSYNEQFFGPGTRLTVL.

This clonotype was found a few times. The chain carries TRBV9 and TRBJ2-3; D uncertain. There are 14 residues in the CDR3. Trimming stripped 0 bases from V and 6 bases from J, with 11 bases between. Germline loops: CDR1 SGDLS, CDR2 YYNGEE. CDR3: CASSVASLGDTQYF. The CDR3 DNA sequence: TGTGCCAGCAGCGTAGCTTCCCTGGGGGATACGCAGTATTTT.

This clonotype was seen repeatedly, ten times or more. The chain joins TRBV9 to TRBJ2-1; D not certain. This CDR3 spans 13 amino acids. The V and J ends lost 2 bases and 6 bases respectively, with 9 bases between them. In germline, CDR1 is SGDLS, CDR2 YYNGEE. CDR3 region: CASSVGQLNEQFF. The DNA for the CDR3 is TGTGCCAGCAGCGTCGGGCAGCTCAATGAGCAGTTCTTC.

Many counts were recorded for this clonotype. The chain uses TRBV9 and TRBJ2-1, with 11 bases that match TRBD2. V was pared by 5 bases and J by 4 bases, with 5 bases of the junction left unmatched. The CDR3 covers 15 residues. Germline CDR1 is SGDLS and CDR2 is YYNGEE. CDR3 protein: CASSSGGAGYNEQFF. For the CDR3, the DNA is TGTGCCAGCAGTAGCGGGGGGGCTGGATACAATGAGCAGTTCTTC.

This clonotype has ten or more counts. The CDR3 DNA reads TGTGCCAGCAGCGTAGGCCCGGGGGAAGGCTGGAATGAGCAGTTCTTC. Protein: CASSVGPGEGWNEQFF. This sequence joins TRBV9 and TRBJ2-1; a possible D gene is TRBD2 (6 bases). This CDR3 region has 16 residues. CDR1 and CDR2 from the germline V gene are SGDLS and YYNGEE. The germline V and J ends were trimmed by 0 bases and 7 bases, with 17 bases remaining between them. Together with reference TRBV9 and TRBJ2-1, the CDR3 gives the full variable domain: DSGVTQTPKHLITATGQRVTLRCSPRSGDLSVYWYQQSLDQGLQFLIQYYNGEERAKGNILERFSAQQFPDLHSELNLSSLELGDSALYFCASSVGPGEGWNEQFFGPGTRLTVL.

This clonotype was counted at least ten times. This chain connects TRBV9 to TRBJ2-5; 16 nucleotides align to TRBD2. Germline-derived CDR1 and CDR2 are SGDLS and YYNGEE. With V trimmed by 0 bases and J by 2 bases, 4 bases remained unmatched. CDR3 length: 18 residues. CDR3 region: CASSVDSGLAGGQETQYF. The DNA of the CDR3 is TGTGCCAGCAGCGTAGATTCGGGACTAGCGGGGGGGCAAGAGACCCAGTACTTC.